This TCR beta chain was profiled in a study of blood T cell repertoires in COVID-19. The overall study: Samples taken during acute and convalescent COVID-19 were collected in the United States, Italy and Spain. The cDNA or gDNA used as material had been derived from T cells, B-cell-depleted T cells, or PBMCs.

Followed longitudinally, the Seattle patients had been enrolled during active infection. Some clones are missing from TCRdb's copy, which holds only in-frame ones; the method was immunoSEQ multiplex PCR. The sample holds about 290,000 clones, 85% to 90% seen once. This sequence originates from a woman aged 25 to 45 with COVID-19, enrolled during active disease. Sequenced material: peripheral blood.

The CDR3 spells CASSLGGQLNTEAFF. In DNA, the CDR3 is TGTGCCAGCAGCTTAGGGGGGCAGTTGAACACTGAAGCTTTCTTT. The J gene is TRBJ1-1, the V gene TRBV11-3; possible D gene TRBD1, 6 bases. The V and J ends lost 1 base and 0 bases respectively, with 9 bases between them. Germline V CDR1 and CDR2: SGHNT, YENEEA. There are 15 residues in the CDR3.